The 14 T cell receptor beta chains reported below all come from one sample, sequenced in a study of human T cells and chemical hapten exposure. One entry per CDR3 protein, called by TCRdb with MiXCR from the RACE reads. The table includes 190,000 or so distinct CDR3 sequences, approximately 26% detected once. As for time point: patch test 3, about 24 weeks after DPC sensitization. Described treatment: therapeutic diphenylcyclopropenone sensitization with weekly scalp DPC. This material consisted of whole blood, taken in connection with sensitization to the hapten diphenylcyclopropenone (DPC). Receptors originate from a woman aged 40 to 50 with alopecia areata. Some clones in this sample may be carry-over from other donors' samples.

This chain links TRBV4-2 with TRBJ2-2; the D is unclear. The germline V and J ends were trimmed by 0 bases and 4 bases, with 15 bases remaining between them. The CDR3 length is 17 residues. Germline CDR1 LGHNA, CDR2 YNFKEQ. As DNA, the CDR3 is TGTGCCAGCAGCCAAGAGGGCGCAGTCGTCTCCACCGGGGAGCTGTTTTTT. This codes for CASSQEGAVVSTGELFF.

The V gene is TRBV20-1, the J gene TRBJ2-7; D not resolved. The germline V gene has CDR1 DFQATT and CDR2 SNEGSKA (reference sequence). The V end was cut by 4 bases, the J end by 3 bases, with 7 bases between. CDR3 length equals 11 residues. CDR3 DNA sequence: TGCAGTGCTAACAGAGACTACGAGCAGTACTTC. The encoded protein is CSANRDYEQYF.

This clonotype was recorded a few times. The V and J genes are TRBV7-2 and TRBJ2-7, with 7 bases fitting TRBD1. The V gene end was trimmed by 6 bases and the J gene end by 6 bases; junction bases not matched to a gene: 14. This CDR3 is 15 amino acids long. Looked up from germline, CDR1 is SGHTA and CDR2 is FQGNSA. The CDR3 bases are TGTGCCAGCAGGGGCCCCGGGACAGATTCACTCGAGCAGTACTTC. It encodes CASRGPGTDSLEQYF.

The chain couples TRBV20-1 to TRBJ2-1; TRBD1 matches at 9 bases. Germline V gives CDR1 DFQATT, CDR2 SNEGSKA (reference sequence). The CDR3 loop spans 15 amino acids. Trimming at V came to 3 bases and at J to 5 bases, leaving 8 bases not matched to a gene. In DNA form, the CDR3 reads TGCAGTGCTAGCGACCAGGGACAGGGCCACAATGAGCAGTTCTTC. This translates into CSASDQGQGHNEQFF.

The rearrangement links TRBV6-2 or TRBV6-3 to TRBJ2-3; possibly TRBD2 for D (6 bases). V lost 4 bases, J lost 13 bases, and 21 bases lay in between. This CDR3 region has 14 residues. The germline V gene encodes CDR1 MNHEY and CDR2 SVGEGT. In nucleotides, the CDR3 is TGTGCCAGCAGTTTGGGGGGAGCTCGAGGGGCTGAGTATTTT. This codes for CASSLGGARGAEYF.

V gene TRBV28 combines with J gene TRBJ2-1, with 9 bases identical to TRBD2. The V and J ends lost 6 bases and 12 bases, in that order; junction bases with no gene match: 12. This CDR3 comprises 14 residues. Germline values: CDR1 MDHEN, CDR2 SYDVKM. CDR3 coding DNA: TGTGCCAGCAGCCAGACTAGCGGCTCTCAGGTGCAGTTCTTC. This sequence encodes CASSQTSGSQVQFF.

A few counts support this clonotype. J is TRBJ2-1 and V is TRBV4-3, with 9 bases matching TRBD2. V lost 6 bases and J lost 7; bases outside the gene matches: 13. This CDR3 has 16 residues. The germline CDR1 and CDR2 sequences are LGHNA and YSLEER. This CDR3 reads CASRGYAGGPVNEQFF. DNA of the CDR3: TGCGCCAGCAGGGGATACGCGGGAGGGCCGGTAAATGAGCAGTTCTTC.

The V call is TRBV19, the J call TRBJ2-7, with D unresolved. The CDR3 has 15 residues. Germline CDR1 LNHDA, CDR2 SQIVND (reference sequence). V lost 5 bases, J lost 0 bases, and 14 bases lay in between. CDR3 nucleotides: TGTGCCAGTAGTCGGTACGCGGTCCCCTCCTACGAGCAGTACTTC. Protein product: CASSRYAVPSYEQYF.

A few counts support this clonotype. The chain employs TRBV10-3 and TRBJ2-3; TRBD1 agrees at 7 bases. Germline V lookup: CDR1 ENHRY, CDR2 SYGVKD. The CDR3 totals 15 residues. V dropped 8 bases and J dropped 2; count of bases not matched to a gene: 10. CDR3 region: CAIGQVGTNTDTQYF. The CDR3 DNA reads TGTGCCATCGGACAGGTTGGGACGAACACAGATACGCAGTATTTT.

A note on this clonotype: This sequence may be a read error, since a much larger clone differs from it by one base. The chain's CDR3 is CASNYVGVGTGELFF. The CDR3 DNA follows: TGTGCCAGCAATTACGTTGGGGTAGGCACCGGGGAGCTGTTTTTT. The chain has TRBV6-2 or TRBV6-3 and TRBJ2-2; D gene uncertain. This CDR3 is built from 15 residues. Germline V gene sequence: CDR1 MNHEY, CDR2 SVGEGT.

J is TRBJ1-2 and V is TRBV7-2, with a tentative D call TRBD1 (5 bases). The V gene lost 5 bases and the J gene lost 4 bases, with 17 bases spanning the gap. CDR3 length: 15 amino acids. Germline V gene lookup returns CDR1 SGHTA and CDR2 FQGNSA. CDR3 DNA: TGTGCCAGCAGCCCGGAGGGACGGGGGGGCTATGGCTACACCTTC. Protein: CASSPEGRGGYGYTF.

This clonotype was picked up a small number of times. The V gene is TRBV5-4, the J gene TRBJ1-1, with 10 bases matching TRBD1. With V trimmed by 4 bases and J by 4 bases, 7 bases remained unmatched. The CDR3 is 15 residues long. Germline V gene sequence: CDR1 SGHNT, CDR2 YYREEE (reference sequence). This CDR3 reads CASSPRDRGSTEAFF. The CDR3 DNA is TGTGCCAGCAGCCCCCGGGACAGGGGAAGCACTGAAGCTTTCTTT.

The chain is built from TRBV28 and TRBJ1-5, with D uncertain. Germline V gene data show CDR1 as MDHEN and CDR2 as SYDVKM. The CDR3 consists of 14 residues. With 2 bases removed from V and 6 bases from J, the gap between germline ends came to 11 bases. CDR3 in DNA: TGTGCCAGCAGTTTAAGGCCTGAGCGTCAGCCCCAGCATTTT. It specifies CASSLRPERQPQHF.

This clonotype turned up a few times. The J gene is TRBJ2-7, the V gene TRBV7-2; D gene uncertain. Germline V lookup: CDR1 SGHTA, CDR2 FQGNSA. Deletions cut 6 bases from V and 7 bases from J, with 10 bases between. This CDR3 has 11 amino acids. CDR3 coding DNA: TGTGCCAGCAGTCGACGTGAGGAGCAGTACTTC. Protein sequence: CASSRREEQYF.